The 8 T cell receptor beta chains given below trace back to one sample, sequenced in a study of post-analysis software for immune sequencing data. Overall study findings and caveats: Patients used about 5 TRBV segments, including TRBV5-6, TRBV5-1 and TRBV20-1, more often than controls.

The library was made from cDNA and included unique molecular identifiers. TCRdb fed the PCR reads into MiXCR, producing one record per CDR3 protein. This table holds about 760,000 distinct CDR3 sequences, approximately 30% found once. Which antigens these TCRs recognize remains unknown. Sequenced material: blood. The receptors were sampled from a girl aged 5 to 17 with multiple sclerosis.

V is TRBV7-2 and J is TRBJ1-4; TRBD1 might be the D (6 bases). CDR1 and CDR2 (germline): SGHTA, FQGNSA. The V gene lost 3 bases and the J gene lost 11 bases, with 22 bases spanning the gap. CDR3 length: 16 residues. CDR3 in amino acids: CASSLRRSGGVGKLFF. CDR3 DNA sequence: TGTGCCAGCAGCTTGCGCCGTTCGGGGGGCGTGGGGAAACTGTTTTTT.

The rearrangement joins TRBV6-6 to TRBJ2-2; no definite D call. The germline CDR1 and CDR2 sequences are MNHNY and SVGAGI (reference sequence). This CDR3 contains 15 residues. V dropped 5 bases and J dropped 6 bases, with 16 bases sitting between them. Written as DNA, the CDR3 is TGTGCCAGCAGTCCGTCGGCGCCCGGCCCCGGGGAGCTGTTTTTT. Translation: CASSPSAPGPGELFF.

V usage is TRBV9 and J usage is TRBJ2-1; unclear D gene. CDR3 length: 13 residues. Germline-derived CDR1 and CDR2 are SGDLS and YYNGEE. V gave up 0 bases and J gave up 4 bases, with 5 bases separating them. The CDR3 reads CASSVGNYNEQFF. For the CDR3, the DNA is TGTGCCAGCAGCGTAGGAAATTACAATGAGCAGTTCTTC.

For the CDR3, the DNA is TGTGCCAGCAGCTTTACTAGCGGGGGACTTCAAGAGACCCAGTACTTC. Translating it yields CASSFTSGGLQETQYF. The chain couples TRBV7-2 to TRBJ2-5; 11 bases agree with TRBD2. The CDR3 length is 16 residues. Germline V gene data show CDR1 as SGHTA and CDR2 as FQGNSA. V lost 3 bases, J lost 2 bases, and 5 bases stayed unmatched.

This clonotype occurred a few times. The V gene is TRBV6-2 or TRBV6-3, the J gene TRBJ2-3, with 7 bases aligning to TRBD2. Germline V lookup: CDR1 MNHEY, CDR2 SVGEGT. With 8 bases clipped from V and 6 bases from J, the junction kept 11 bases outside the gene matches. The CDR3 spans 14 residues. The CDR3 nucleotides read TGTGCCAGCGGCGAAAAGGACGGGAGGGATACGCAGTATTTT. Its protein product is CASGEKDGRDTQYF.

This rearrangement joins TRBV6-6 to TRBJ2-4; D tentatively reads TRBD1 or TRBD2 (6 bases each). CDR1 MNHNY and CDR2 SVGAGI come from the germline V gene (reference sequence). The V end was cut by 8 bases, the J end by 0 bases, with 17 bases between. CDR3 length equals 16 residues. The CDR3 sequence: CASFRGQGVAKNIQYF. Written as DNA, the CDR3 is TGTGCCAGCTTTCGGGGGCAAGGGGTAGCCAAAAACATTCAGTACTTC.

V and J are TRBV7-2 and TRBJ2-3, with D possibly being TRBD2 (7 bases). Germline V gene data show CDR1 as SGHTA and CDR2 as FQGNSA. Trimming took off 4 bases at V and 0 bases at J, with 11 bases between the two ends. This CDR3 has 15 residues. CDR3 amino acids: CASSSRGGSTDTQYF. In DNA, the CDR3 is TGTGCCAGCAGCTCGCGCGGGGGCAGCACAGATACGCAGTATTTT.

The chain is built from TRBV25-1 and TRBJ2-1, with 10 bases identical to TRBD2. CDR1 MGHDK and CDR2 SYGVNS come from the germline V gene. Trimming at V came to 6 bases and at J to 1 base, leaving 6 bases not matched to a gene. The CDR3 consists of 16 residues. The CDR3 spells CASSVLSGRSYNEQFF. CDR3 coding DNA: TGTGCCAGCAGCGTCCTTAGCGGGAGGTCCTACAATGAGCAGTTCTTC.